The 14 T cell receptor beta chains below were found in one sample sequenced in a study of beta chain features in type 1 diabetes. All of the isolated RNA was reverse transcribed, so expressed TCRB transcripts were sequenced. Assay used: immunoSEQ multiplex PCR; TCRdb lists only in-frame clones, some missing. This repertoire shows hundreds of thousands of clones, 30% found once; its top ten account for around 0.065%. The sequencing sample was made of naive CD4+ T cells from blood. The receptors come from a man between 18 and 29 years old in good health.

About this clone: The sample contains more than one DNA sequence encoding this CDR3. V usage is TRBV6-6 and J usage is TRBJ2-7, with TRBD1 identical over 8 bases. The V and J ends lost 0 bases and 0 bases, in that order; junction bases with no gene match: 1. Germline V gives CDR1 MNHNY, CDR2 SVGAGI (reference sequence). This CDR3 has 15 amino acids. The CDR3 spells CASSYSGTGSYEQYF. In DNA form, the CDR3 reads TGTGCCAGCAGTTACTCCGGGACAGGCTCCTACGAGCAGTACTTC.

In nucleotides, the CDR3 is TGCAGCGCTGGAAGGGGGCCGACGGAAGAGACCCAGTACTTC. Its translation is CSAGRGPTEETQYF. The V call is TRBV29-1, the J call TRBJ2-5; TRBD1 matches at 7 bases. Germline CDR1 and CDR2: SQVTM and ANQGSEA. This CDR3 has 14 residues. The V gene end was trimmed by 7 bases and the J gene end by 3 bases; junction bases not matched to a gene: 11. Full variable domain (missing parts from reference TRBV29-1 and TRBJ2-5): SAVISQKPSRDICQRGTSLTIQCQVDSQVTMMFWYRQQPGQSLTLIATANQGSEATYESGFVIDKFPISRPNLTFSTLTVSNMSPEDSSIYLCSAGRGPTEETQYFGPGTRLLVL.

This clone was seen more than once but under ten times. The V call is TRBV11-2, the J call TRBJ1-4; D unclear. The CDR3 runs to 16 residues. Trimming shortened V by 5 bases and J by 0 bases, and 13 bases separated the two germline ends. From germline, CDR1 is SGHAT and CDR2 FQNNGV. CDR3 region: CASSTGRFATNEKLFF. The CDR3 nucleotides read TGTGCCAGCAGCACCGGACGGTTTGCAACTAATGAAAAACTGTTTTTT. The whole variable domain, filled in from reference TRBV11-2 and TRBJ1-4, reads EAGVAQSPRYKIIEKRQSVAFWCNPISGHATLYWYQQILGQGPKLLIQFQNNGVVDDSQLPKDRFSAERLKGVDSTLKIQPAKLEDSAVYLCASSTGRFATNEKLFFGSGTQLSVL.

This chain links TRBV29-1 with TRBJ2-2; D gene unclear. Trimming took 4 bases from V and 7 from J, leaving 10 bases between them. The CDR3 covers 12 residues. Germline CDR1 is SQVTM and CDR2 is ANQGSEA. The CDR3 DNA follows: TGCAGCGTTGGTATGGGGAACGGGGAGCTGTTTTTT. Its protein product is CSVGMGNGELFF.

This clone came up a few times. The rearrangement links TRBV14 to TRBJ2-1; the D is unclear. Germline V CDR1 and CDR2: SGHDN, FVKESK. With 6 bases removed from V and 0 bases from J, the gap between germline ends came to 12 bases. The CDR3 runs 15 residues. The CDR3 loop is CASSRAPSSYNEQFF. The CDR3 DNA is TGTGCCAGCAGTCGAGCTCCGAGCTCCTACAATGAGCAGTTCTTC.

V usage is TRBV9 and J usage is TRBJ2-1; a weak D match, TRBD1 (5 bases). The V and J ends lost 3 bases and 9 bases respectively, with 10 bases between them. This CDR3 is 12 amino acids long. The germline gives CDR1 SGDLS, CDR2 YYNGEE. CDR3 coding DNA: TGTGCCAGCAGCGCCCAGGGAATTGAGCAGTTCTTC. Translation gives CASSAQGIEQFF. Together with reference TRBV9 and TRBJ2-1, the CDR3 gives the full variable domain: DSGVTQTPKHLITATGQRVTLRCSPRSGDLSVYWYQQSLDQGLQFLIQYYNGEERAKGNILERFSAQQFPDLHSELNLSSLELGDSALYFCASSAQGIEQFFGPGTRLTVL.

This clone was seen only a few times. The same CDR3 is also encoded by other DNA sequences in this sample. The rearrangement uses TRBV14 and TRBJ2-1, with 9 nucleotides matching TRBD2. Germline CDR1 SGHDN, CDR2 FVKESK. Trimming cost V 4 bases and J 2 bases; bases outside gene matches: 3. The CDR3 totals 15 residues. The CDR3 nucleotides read TGTGCCAGCAGCCCACTAGCGGGCCCCTACAATGAGCAGTTCTTC. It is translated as CASSPLAGPYNEQFF.

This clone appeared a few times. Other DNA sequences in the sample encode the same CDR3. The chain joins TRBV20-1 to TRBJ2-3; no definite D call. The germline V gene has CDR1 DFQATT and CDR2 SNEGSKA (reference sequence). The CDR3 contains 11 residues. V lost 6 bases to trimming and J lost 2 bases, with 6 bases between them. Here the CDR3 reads CSAFITDTQYF. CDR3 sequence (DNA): TGCAGTGCCTTTATCACAGATACGCAGTATTTT.

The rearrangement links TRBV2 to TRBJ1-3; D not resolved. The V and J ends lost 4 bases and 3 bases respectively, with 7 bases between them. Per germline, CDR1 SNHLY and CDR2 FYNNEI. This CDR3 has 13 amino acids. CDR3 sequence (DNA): TGTGCCAGCAGTGTTGACATTGGAAACACCATATATTTT. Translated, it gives CASSVDIGNTIYF.

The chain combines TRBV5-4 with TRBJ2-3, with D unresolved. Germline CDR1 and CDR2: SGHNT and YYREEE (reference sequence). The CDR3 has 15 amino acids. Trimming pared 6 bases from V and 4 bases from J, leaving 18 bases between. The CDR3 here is CASTARQIGADTQYF. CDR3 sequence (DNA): TGTGCCAGCACGGCACGCCAGATTGGCGCAGATACGCAGTATTTT.

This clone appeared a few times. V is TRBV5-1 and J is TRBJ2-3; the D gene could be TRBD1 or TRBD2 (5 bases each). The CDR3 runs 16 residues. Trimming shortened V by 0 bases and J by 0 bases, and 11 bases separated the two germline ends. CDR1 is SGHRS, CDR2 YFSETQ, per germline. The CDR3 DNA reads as TGCGCCAGCAGCTTGGTTGGGGGAGTGAGCACAGATACGCAGTATTTT. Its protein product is CASSLVGGVSTDTQYF. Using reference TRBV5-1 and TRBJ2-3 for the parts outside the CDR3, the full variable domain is KAGVTQTPRYLIKTRGQQVTLSCSPISGHRSVSWYQQTPGQGLQFLFEYFSETQRNKGNFPGRFSGRQFSNSRSEMNVSTLELGDSALYLCASSLVGGVSTDTQYFGPGTRLTVL.

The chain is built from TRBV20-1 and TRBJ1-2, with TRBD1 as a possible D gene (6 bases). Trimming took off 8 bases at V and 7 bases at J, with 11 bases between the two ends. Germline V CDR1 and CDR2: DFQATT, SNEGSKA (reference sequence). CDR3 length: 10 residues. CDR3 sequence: CSTGKLGYTF. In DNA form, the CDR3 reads TGCAGTACAGGGAAGCTTGGCTACACCTTC.

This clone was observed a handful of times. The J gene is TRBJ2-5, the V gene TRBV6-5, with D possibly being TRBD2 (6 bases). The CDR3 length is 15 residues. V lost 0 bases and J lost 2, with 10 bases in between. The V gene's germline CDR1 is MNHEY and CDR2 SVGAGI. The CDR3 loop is CASSYSGAGQETQYF. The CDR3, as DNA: TGTGCCAGCAGTTACTCCGGGGCGGGGCAAGAGACCCAGTACTTC.

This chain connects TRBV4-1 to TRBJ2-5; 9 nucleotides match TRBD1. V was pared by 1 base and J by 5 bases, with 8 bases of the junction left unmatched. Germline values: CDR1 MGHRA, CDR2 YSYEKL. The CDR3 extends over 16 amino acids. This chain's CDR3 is CASSQGIQGALETQYF. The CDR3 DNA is TGCGCCAGCAGCCAAGGCATACAGGGGGCGCTGGAGACCCAGTACTTC.